Below, 6 T cell receptor beta chains from the same sample are listed, as sequenced in a study of T cell responses to AZD1222 COVID-19 vaccine. The method was immunoSEQ multiplex PCR; TCRdb's version includes in-frame clones alone and lacks a portion of them. The data hold about 120,000 clones, with around 90% observed a single time. Material: peripheral blood, obtained on day 0 of AZD1222 vaccination. The origin of the receptors is an adult in good health.

The rearrangement joins TRBV7-9 to TRBJ1-1; TRBD1 agrees at 7 bases. With 1 base clipped from V and 6 bases from J, the junction kept 2 bases outside the gene matches. CDR3 length equals 13 residues. Germline V CDR1 and CDR2: SEHNR, FQNEAQ (reference sequence). The CDR3 spells CASSLVGTAEAFF. In nucleotides, the CDR3 is TGTGCCAGCAGCTTAGTAGGGACAGCTGAAGCTTTCTTT.

The rearrangement uses TRBV29-1 and TRBJ2-7; D is possibly TRBD1 (5 bases). V shed 4 bases and J shed 2 bases, with 9 bases lying between them. The germline CDR1 and CDR2 sequences are SQVTM and ANQGSEA. The CDR3 consists of 12 residues. The CDR3 DNA reads as TGCAGCGTTGCAGGGATCGCCTACGAGCAGTACTTC. Its translation is CSVAGIAYEQYF.

The chain is built from TRBV25-1 and TRBJ1-1; D is unresolved. V lost 4 bases, J lost 5 bases, and 14 bases lay in between. Germline CDR1 MGHDK, CDR2 SYGVNS. The CDR3 sequence is 14 residues long. CDR3 amino acids: CASSALKVETEAFF. CDR3 nucleotide sequence: TGTGCCAGCAGTGCCCTAAAGGTGGAGACTGAAGCTTTCTTT. Variable domain in full (rest from reference TRBV25-1 and TRBJ1-1): EADIYQTPRYLVIGTGKKITLECSQTMGHDKMYWYQQDPGMELHLIHYSYGVNSTEKGDLSSESTVSRIRTEHFPLTLESARPSHTSQYLCASSALKVETEAFFGQGTRLTVV.

The chain uses TRBV19 and TRBJ2-2, with D possibly TRBD1 on 6 matching bases. Germline CDR1 and CDR2: LNHDA and SQIVND (reference sequence). This CDR3 region has 13 residues. Trimming cost V 3 bases and J 8 bases, with 10 bases left between them. The DNA for the CDR3 is TGTGCCAGTAGTATTGGGGGCTCTGGGGAGCTGTTTTTT. As protein: CASSIGGSGELFF.

Only one count was recorded for this clone. In the same sample, other DNA sequences code for this CDR3. This chain joins TRBV24-1 and TRBJ1-1, with D tentatively TRBD1 (5 bases). V was pared by 3 bases and J by 4 bases, with 11 bases between. The V gene's germline CDR1 is KGHDR and CDR2 SFDVKD. This CDR3 comprises 14 residues. The CDR3 protein is CATSDTRQGTEAFF. CDR3 coding DNA: TGTGCCACCAGTGATACCCGGCAGGGCACTGAAGCTTTCTTT.

The genes are TRBV6-2 or TRBV6-3 and TRBJ2-5; possibly TRBD1 or TRBD2 for D (5 bases each). Trimming took 1 base from V and 3 from J, leaving 15 bases between them. This CDR3 region has 16 residues. CDR1 and CDR2 (germline): MNHEY, SVGEGT. CDR3 DNA sequence: TGTGCCAGCAGTTACTTAGTGGGGGAGATAGAAGAGACCCAGTACTTC. Protein sequence: CASSYLVGEIEETQYF.